Listed below are T cell receptor beta chains from one sample, sequenced in a study of cytomegalovirus exposure and HLA in healthy donors. Produced via immunoSEQ multiplex PCR; TCRdb's table is partial and in-frame only. This sample yields about 220,000 clones, of which around 80% are seen a single time; roughly 0.6% belongs to the top ten. The sample consisted of PBMCs. These receptors came from a man aged 18 to 35 in good health and CMV-seronegative. Both conserved end residues are part of each CDR3. The order of the fields is J gene, clone size, D gene, V gene, CDR3 protein, CDR3 DNA. A D gene is named only where the DNA matches it firmly. Part of the rows lack a size; the others show once, few, many or a class for expanded clones.

j_gene: TRBJ2-7
abundance: few
d_gene: NA
v_gene: TRBV10-3
CDR3aa: CAISEWVGGLSYEQYF
CDR3nt: TGTGCCATCAGTGAGTGGGTCGGGGGGCTCTCCTACGAGCAGTACTTC

j_gene: TRBJ1-1
abundance: few
d_gene: NA
v_gene: TRBV21-1
CDR3aa: CASSKGAGVGWTEAFF
CDR3nt: TGTGCCAGCAGCAAAGGGGCAGGGGTAGGATGGACTGAAGCTTTCTTT

j_gene: TRBJ2-1
abundance: NA
d_gene: TRBD2
v_gene: TRBV11-3
CDR3aa: CASSLGGRFNNEQFF
CDR3nt: TGTGCCAGCAGCCTGGGGGGGAGGTTTAACAATGAGCAGTTCTTC

j_gene: TRBJ2-2
abundance: NA
d_gene: NA
v_gene: TRBV9
CDR3aa: CASSTTSQGIWTGELFF
CDR3nt: TGTGCCAGCAGCACTACGAGTCAGGGGATCTGGACCGGGGAGCTGTTTTTT

j_gene: TRBJ1-1
abundance: NA
d_gene: TRBD1
v_gene: TRBV19
CDR3aa: CASSIGTGAEAFF
CDR3nt: TGTGCCAGTAGTATAGGAACAGGGGCTGAAGCTTTCTTT

j_gene: TRBJ2-1
abundance: NA
d_gene: TRBD2
v_gene: TRBV19
CDR3aa: CASTRLAGGNEQFF
CDR3nt: TGTGCCAGTACTAGACTAGCGGGAGGCAATGAGCAGTTCTTC

j_gene: TRBJ2-7
abundance: NA
d_gene: NA
v_gene: TRBV28
CDR3aa: CASSLENEQYF
CDR3nt: TGTGCCAGCAGTTTAGAGAACGAGCAGTACTTC

j_gene: TRBJ2-1
abundance: NA
d_gene: NA
v_gene: TRBV28
CDR3aa: CASSPGTHNEQFF
CDR3nt: TGTGCCAGCAGTCCCGGGACTCACAATGAGCAGTTCTTC

j_gene: TRBJ1-3
abundance: NA
d_gene: NA
v_gene: TRBV6-1
CDR3aa: CASGANPWGGNTIYF
CDR3nt: TGTGCCAGCGGGGCGAACCCATGGGGTGGAAACACCATATATTTT

j_gene: TRBJ1-5
abundance: NA
d_gene: NA
v_gene: TRBV10-3
CDR3aa: CAISDTGQPNQPQHF
CDR3nt: TGTGCCATCAGTGATACGGGACAACCAAATCAGCCCCAGCATTTT

j_gene: TRBJ2-7
abundance: NA
d_gene: NA
v_gene: TRBV9
CDR3aa: CASSVGGDYEQYF
CDR3nt: TGTGCCAGCAGCGTAGGGGGGGACTACGAGCAGTACTTC

j_gene: TRBJ2-3
abundance: NA
d_gene: TRBD2
v_gene: TRBV28
CDR3aa: CASNVEREGPEDTQYF
CDR3nt: TGTGCCAGCAACGTAGAGCGGGAGGGCCCGGAGGATACGCAGTATTTT

j_gene: TRBJ1-1
abundance: NA
d_gene: NA
v_gene: TRBV10-2
CDR3aa: CASSVAGGRTEAFF
CDR3nt: TGCGCCAGCAGTGTCGCGGGGGGCCGGACTGAAGCTTTCTTT

j_gene: TRBJ2-1
abundance: NA
d_gene: TRBD2
v_gene: TRBV6-1
CDR3aa: CASSDLPGLAGGGPYNEQFF
CDR3nt: TGTGCCAGCAGTGACTTACCGGGACTAGCGGGAGGCGGCCCCTACAATGAGCAGTTCTTC

j_gene: TRBJ2-4
abundance: NA
d_gene: TRBD1
v_gene: TRBV7-3
CDR3aa: CASSPSGTGVSGIQYF
CDR3nt: TGTGCCAGCAGCCCGTCCGGGACAGGGGTTTCGGGCATTCAGTACTTC

j_gene: TRBJ1-5
abundance: NA
d_gene: NA
v_gene: TRBV15
CDR3aa: CATSSATGILGNQPQHF
CDR3nt: TGTGCCACCAGCAGTGCCACAGGGATTTTAGGCAATCAGCCCCAGCATTTT

j_gene: TRBJ2-3
abundance: NA
d_gene: NA
v_gene: TRBV5-1
CDR3aa: CASSLVAGTSTDTQYF
CDR3nt: TGCGCCAGCAGCTTGGTTGCTGGGACTAGCACAGATACGCAGTATTTT

j_gene: TRBJ2-3
abundance: NA
d_gene: TRBD1
v_gene: TRBV10-1
CDR3aa: CASSPTDRPGTDTQYF
CDR3nt: TGCGCCAGCAGCCCCACGGACAGGCCGGGCACAGATACGCAGTATTTT

j_gene: TRBJ1-1
abundance: NA
d_gene: NA
v_gene: TRBV5-4
CDR3aa: CASSLDLPPGAEAFF
CDR3nt: TGTGCCAGCAGTCTAGATCTGCCTCCGGGGGCTGAAGCTTTCTTT

j_gene: TRBJ1-5
abundance: NA
d_gene: TRBD1
v_gene: TRBV7-9
CDR3aa: CASSSPGQGNQPQHF
CDR3nt: TGTGCCAGCAGCTCCCCTGGACAGGGAAATCAGCCCCAGCATTTT

j_gene: TRBJ2-7
abundance: NA
d_gene: TRBD1
v_gene: TRBV6-5
CDR3aa: CASRPGQGAYEQYF
CDR3nt: TGTGCCAGCAGGCCGGGACAGGGGGCTTACGAGCAGTACTTC

j_gene: TRBJ2-3
abundance: NA
d_gene: NA
v_gene: TRBV7-9
CDR3aa: CSSSTSGRITDTQYF
CDR3nt: TGTTCCAGCAGCACCAGCGGTCGAATCACAGATACGCAGTATTTT

j_gene: TRBJ2-3
abundance: NA
d_gene: TRBD2
v_gene: TRBV14
CDR3aa: CASSQDRTSGRYF
CDR3nt: TGTGCCAGCAGCCAAGACAGGACTAGCGGGAGATATTTT

j_gene: TRBJ2-3
abundance: NA
d_gene: TRBD1
v_gene: TRBV7-9
CDR3aa: CASSLGQGGDTQYF
CDR3nt: TGTGCCAGCAGCTTAGGACAGGGGGGAGATACGCAGTATTTT

j_gene: TRBJ2-5
abundance: once
d_gene: TRBD2
v_gene: TRBV28
CDR3aa: CASSWGLAGFQETQYF
CDR3nt: TGTGCCAGCAGTTGGGGACTAGCGGGCTTCCAAGAGACCCAGTACTTC

j_gene: TRBJ2-1
abundance: NA
d_gene: TRBD2
v_gene: TRBV7-8
CDR3aa: CASTISGGSYNEQFF
CDR3nt: TGTGCCAGCACTATTAGCGGGGGCTCCTACAATGAGCAGTTCTTC

j_gene: TRBJ1-2
abundance: few
d_gene: TRBD1
v_gene: TRBV6-6
CDR3aa: CASSYSGWGTDYGYTF
CDR3nt: TGTGCCAGCAGTTACTCGGGTTGGGGGACAGACTATGGCTACACCTTC

j_gene: TRBJ2-7
abundance: NA
d_gene: TRBD1
v_gene: TRBV30
CDR3aa: CAWRSGTELREQYF
CDR3nt: TGTGCCTGGAGGTCCGGGACAGAATTGCGCGAGCAGTACTTC

j_gene: TRBJ2-7
abundance: NA
d_gene: TRBD1
v_gene: TRBV27
CDR3aa: CASSFGTGVIEQYF
CDR3nt: TGTGCCAGCAGTTTTGGGACAGGTGTAATTGAGCAGTACTTC

j_gene: TRBJ1-4
abundance: NA
d_gene: TRBD1
v_gene: TRBV6-1
CDR3aa: CAGRTGAEEKLFF
CDR3nt: TGTGCCGGGCGGACAGGGGCGGAAGAAAAACTGTTTTTT

j_gene: TRBJ2-3
abundance: NA
d_gene: NA
v_gene: TRBV5-1
CDR3aa: CASSFWGGTTDTQYF
CDR3nt: TGCGCCAGCAGCTTCTGGGGCGGTACCACAGATACGCAGTATTTT

j_gene: TRBJ1-5
abundance: NA
d_gene: NA
v_gene: TRBV5-1
CDR3aa: CASSTGTPNQPQHF
CDR3nt: TGCGCCAGCAGCACCGGGACACCCAATCAGCCCCAGCATTTT

j_gene: TRBJ1-1
abundance: NA
d_gene: NA
v_gene: TRBV25-1
CDR3aa: CASSRPGVNTEAFF
CDR3nt: TGTGCCAGCAGTCGGCCGGGGGTGAACACTGAAGCTTTCTTT

j_gene: TRBJ2-1
abundance: NA
d_gene: TRBD2
v_gene: TRBV5-1
CDR3aa: CASAIAGEYNEQFF
CDR3nt: TGCGCCAGCGCGATAGCGGGAGAGTACAATGAGCAGTTCTTC

j_gene: TRBJ2-7
abundance: NA
d_gene: TRBD1
v_gene: TRBV7-9
CDR3aa: CASSHGQGGEQYF
CDR3nt: TGTGCCAGCAGTCACGGACAGGGCGGAGAGCAGTACTTC

j_gene: TRBJ2-1
abundance: NA
d_gene: TRBD1
v_gene: TRBV5-1
CDR3aa: CASSSNGQGARNEQFF
CDR3nt: TGCGCCAGCAGCTCCAACGGACAGGGGGCAAGGAATGAGCAGTTCTTC

j_gene: TRBJ2-2
abundance: NA
d_gene: NA
v_gene: TRBV2
CDR3aa: CASRKLRDTGELFF
CDR3nt: TGTGCCAGCAGGAAGCTCAGGGACACCGGGGAGCTGTTTTTT

j_gene: TRBJ2-2
abundance: NA
d_gene: TRBD1
v_gene: TRBV7-7
CDR3aa: CASSPTGLGTGELFF
CDR3nt: TGTGCTAGCAGCCCGACAGGGTTGGGCACCGGGGAGCTGTTTTTT

j_gene: TRBJ2-3
abundance: NA
d_gene: TRBD2
v_gene: TRBV4-1
CDR3aa: CASSHAPGLKQADTQYF
CDR3nt: TGCGCCAGCAGCCACGCCCCGGGACTAAAGCAAGCAGATACGCAGTATTTT

j_gene: TRBJ2-7
abundance: NA
d_gene: NA
v_gene: TRBV27
CDR3aa: CASSPRLHYEQYF
CDR3nt: TGTGCCAGCAGTCCACGACTTCACTACGAGCAGTACTTC

j_gene: TRBJ2-3
abundance: few
d_gene: TRBD2
v_gene: TRBV15
CDR3aa: CATVSSGTQVQYF
CDR3nt: TGTGCCACCGTCTCTAGCGGGACTCAAGTGCAGTATTTT

j_gene: TRBJ1-4
abundance: NA
d_gene: NA
v_gene: TRBV14
CDR3aa: CASSQLRGARNEKLFF
CDR3nt: TGTGCCAGCAGCCAATTACGTGGGGCTCGTAATGAAAAACTGTTTTTT

j_gene: TRBJ2-2
abundance: NA
d_gene: NA
v_gene: TRBV30
CDR3aa: CAWSLRGGELFF
CDR3nt: TGTGCCTGGAGCCTAAGGGGCGGGGAGCTGTTTTTT

j_gene: TRBJ2-5
abundance: NA
d_gene: NA
v_gene: TRBV18
CDR3aa: CASSPVMETQYF
CDR3nt: TGTGCCAGCTCACCCGTTATGGAGACCCAGTACTTC

j_gene: TRBJ2-6
abundance: NA
d_gene: TRBD1
v_gene: TRBV6-5
CDR3aa: CASRTDRDRANVLTF
CDR3nt: TGTGCCAGCAGAACGGACAGGGATAGGGCCAACGTCCTGACTTTC

j_gene: TRBJ2-7
abundance: NA
d_gene: NA
v_gene: TRBV11-2
CDR3aa: CASSPLAYEQYF
CDR3nt: TGTGCCAGCAGCCCGCTAGCTTACGAGCAGTACTTC